The clone carrying this TCR beta chain was seen more than once but under ten times. What it binds is not known. This entry is derived from a study of beta chain features in type 1 diabetes. The CDR3 is 16 amino acids. Germline-derived CDR1 and CDR2 are SGHTA and FQGNSA. Losses at the gene ends were 4 bases for V and 10 bases for J; bases not matched to a gene: 13. cDNA synthesis used the whole RNA isolate, giving expressed TCRB sequences. Data came from immunoSEQ multiplex PCR; TCRdb stores just in-frame clones and leaves some out. The sample shows more than 300,000 clones, about 16% of them seen only once. Broader study findings: cDNA sequencing could over-represent cells with high TCR expression.

The V and J genes are TRBV7-2 and TRBJ2-1; 10 nucleotides align to TRBD2. Sequenced input: naive CD4+ T cells from blood. This sequence originates from a woman between 18 and 29 years old in good health. DNA of the CDR3: TGTGCCAGCAGCTCACGGTCTAGCGGGAGTGTGAGGGAGCAGTTCTTC. It translates to CASSSRSSGSVREQFF. Full variable domain (missing parts from reference TRBV7-2 and TRBJ2-1): GAGVSQSPSNKVTEKGKDVELRCDPISGHTALYWYRQSLGQGLEFLIYFQGNSAPDKSGLPSDRFSAERTGGSVSTLTIQRTQQEDSAVYLCASSSRSSGSVREQFFGPGTRLTVL.